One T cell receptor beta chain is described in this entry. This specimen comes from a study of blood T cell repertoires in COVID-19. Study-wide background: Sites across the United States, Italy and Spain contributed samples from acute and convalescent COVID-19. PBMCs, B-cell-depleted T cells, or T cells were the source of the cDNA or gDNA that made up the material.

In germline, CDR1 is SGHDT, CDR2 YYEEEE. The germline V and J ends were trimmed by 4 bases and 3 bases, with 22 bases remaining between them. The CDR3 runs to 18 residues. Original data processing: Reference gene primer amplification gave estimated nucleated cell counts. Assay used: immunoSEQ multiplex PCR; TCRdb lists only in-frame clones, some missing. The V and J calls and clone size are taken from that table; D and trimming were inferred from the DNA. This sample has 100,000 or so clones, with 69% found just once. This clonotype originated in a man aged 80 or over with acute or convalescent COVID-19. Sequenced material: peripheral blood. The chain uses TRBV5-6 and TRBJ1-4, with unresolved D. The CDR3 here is CASSHLREVPGSNEKLFF. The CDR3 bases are TGTGCCAGCAGCCATTTGAGGGAGGTCCCCGGGTCTAATGAAAAACTGTTTTTT.